Shown below are 15 T cell receptor beta chains from a single sample sequenced in a study of OX40 agonist ivuxolimab in advanced cancers. Profiling relied on immunoSEQ multiplex PCR, and the TCRdb table lists in-frame clones only, not all of them. The table shows approximately 30,000 clones, with approximately 89% occurring only once. The sample in question was CD4+ or CD8+ T cells sorted from blood, obtained in a trial of the OX40 agonist ivuxolimab. The receptor source for this set is an adult with an advanced solid tumor such as melanoma, head and neck, liver or kidney cancer.

CDR3 in DNA: TGTGCCAGCAGTTCCTTAAAAGACCGTCAGCCCCAGCATTTT. Amino acid sequence: CASSSLKDRQPQHF. This sequence joins TRBV28 and TRBJ1-5; D is undetermined. Trimming pared 4 bases from V and 6 bases from J, leaving 13 bases between. The CDR3 is made up of 14 amino acids. Germline CDR1 is MDHEN and CDR2 is SYDVKM.

The gene calls are TRBV11-3 and TRBJ1-1; no reliable D call. Germline V gives CDR1 SGHNT, CDR2 YENEEA. Trimming left V 4 bases short and J 6 bases short, with 9 bases between. The CDR3 spans 12 residues. The CDR3 here is CASSSEHSEAFF. The DNA of the CDR3 is TGTGCCAGCAGCTCCGAACATTCTGAAGCTTTCTTT.

In its sample, this clone was seen a few times. The chain carries TRBV2 and TRBJ1-1; D ambiguous. CDR1 and CDR2 from the germline V gene are SNHLY and FYNNEI. CDR3 length: 13 amino acids. Trimming pared 5 bases from V and 1 base from J, leaving 8 bases between. The CDR3 nucleotides are TGTGCCAGCAGTAAGGACTGGAACACTGAAGCTTTCTTT. Translated: CASSKDWNTEAFF.

The CDR3 nucleotides are TGTGCCTGGAGTACGGGGACGGGGACAGATACGCAGTATTTT. It translates to CAWSTGTGTDTQYF. This chain connects TRBV30 to TRBJ2-3; D possibly matches TRBD1 or TRBD2 (5 bases each). The CDR3 sequence is 14 residues long. The ends were cut back, 2 bases at V and 3 bases at J, with 12 bases in the middle. CDR1 and CDR2 (germline): GTSNPN, SVGIG (reference sequence).

This chain joins TRBV30 and TRBJ2-1; D is ambiguous. Germline V gene lookup returns CDR1 GTSNPN and CDR2 SVGIG (reference sequence). The CDR3 contains 14 residues. Trimming took 8 bases from V and 7 from J, leaving 21 bases between them. CDR3 in amino acids: CAARPVFPTNEQFF. For the CDR3, the DNA is TGTGCCGCGCGACCGGTCTTCCCGACAAATGAGCAGTTCTTC.

The rearrangement uses TRBV11-2 and TRBJ2-1, with D possibly being TRBD1 (6 bases). Germline V gives CDR1 SGHAT, CDR2 FQNNGV. This CDR3 is 15 amino acids long. Between the trimmed V and J ends, which lost 0 bases and 1 base, there was a span of 7 bases. CDR3 residues: CASSLETGSYNEQFF. Written as DNA, the CDR3 is TGTGCCAGCAGCTTAGAAACAGGGTCCTACAATGAGCAGTTCTTC.

The chain couples TRBV2 to TRBJ1-4; D is undetermined. The V end was cut by 7 bases, the J end by 5 bases, with 17 bases between. CDR1 is SNHLY and CDR2 is FYNNEI in the germline V gene. This CDR3 spans 15 amino acids. The CDR3 loop is CASTRSERSNEKLFF. In DNA, the CDR3 is TGTGCCAGCACCCGATCGGAAAGGTCCAATGAAAAACTGTTTTTT.

This clone was found once. The rearrangement joins TRBV7-3 to TRBJ2-1; D is unresolved. This CDR3 contains 16 residues. Trimming cost V 0 bases and J 0 bases, with 9 bases left between them. CDR1 is SGHTA, CDR2 FQGTGA, per germline. Written as DNA, the CDR3 is TGTGCCAGCAGCTTAACTGGCTTAAGCTCCTACAATGAGCAGTTCTTC. Residues: CASSLTGLSSYNEQFF.

The chain couples TRBV18 to TRBJ2-5; 7 bases line up with TRBD1. With V trimmed by 4 bases and J by 5 bases, 10 bases remained unmatched. This CDR3 contains 15 residues. Germline values: CDR1 KGHSH, CDR2 LQKENI. The DNA for the CDR3 is TGTGCCAGCTCACGAGAACAGGGGCCCGTGGAGACCCAGTACTTC. Protein product: CASSREQGPVETQYF. Based on the CDR3 plus reference TRBV18 and TRBJ2-5, the full variable domain is NAGVMQNPRHLVRRRGQEARLRCSPMKGHSHVYWYRQLPEEGLKFMVYLQKENIIDESGMPKERFSAEFPKEGPSILRIQQVVRGDSAAYFCASSREQGPVETQYFGPGTRLLVL.

The gene calls are TRBV30 and TRBJ2-7; no clear D. This CDR3 comprises 11 residues. Per the germline V gene, CDR1 is GTSNPN and CDR2 is SVGIG (reference sequence). V shed 2 bases and J shed 5 bases, with 7 bases lying between them. CDR3 coding DNA: TGTGCCTGGAGTCCCCTTAACGAGCAGTACTTC. It translates to CAWSPLNEQYF.

The CDR3 DNA is TGTGCCAGCAGCCACCGGGGGGGAGAGCAGTTCTTC. It specifies CASSHRGGEQFF. The chain has TRBV6-6 and TRBJ2-1; TRBD2 agrees at 8 bases. Trimming cost V 6 bases and J 10 bases; bases outside gene matches: 5. The CDR3 consists of 12 residues. From germline, CDR1 is MNHNY and CDR2 SVGAGI (reference sequence).

The chain couples TRBV10-1 to TRBJ2-3; TRBD1 is a possible D gene (5 bases). The CDR3 spans 13 residues. V lost 2 bases, J lost 11 bases, and 14 bases lay in between. In germline, CDR1 is WNHNN, CDR2 SYGVQD (reference sequence). The CDR3 loop is CASSEPHTQGQYF. The DNA of the CDR3 is TGCGCCAGCAGTGAGCCCCACACCCAGGGGCAGTATTTT.

This clone was seen only a few times. The J gene is TRBJ2-7, the V gene TRBV27; maybe TRBD2 (7 bases). There are 16 residues in the CDR3. With 6 bases removed from V and 7 bases from J, the gap between germline ends came to 25 bases. Per the germline V gene, CDR1 is MNHEY and CDR2 is SMNVEV (reference sequence). CDR3 protein: CASSTARRGTPGEQYF. CDR3 bases: TGTGCCAGCAGCACGGCTCGGCGGGGGACACCGGGAGAGCAGTACTTC.

This clone was detected once. This sequence joins TRBV5-1 and TRBJ2-7; D gene unclear. The CDR3 extends over 12 amino acids. Trimming took off 1 base at V and 1 base at J, with 3 bases between the two ends. Germline V gene data show CDR1 as SGHRS and CDR2 as YFSETQ. The CDR3: CASSLRSYEQYF. The CDR3 nucleotides are TGCGCCAGCAGCTTGCGATCCTACGAGCAGTACTTC.

In DNA, the CDR3 is TGTGCCAGCAGCTTACGCGAGCGACAGGGTTCCTACAATGAGCAGTTCTTC. Translated, it gives CASSLRERQGSYNEQFF. The J gene is TRBJ2-1, the V gene TRBV7-8; TRBD1 matches 7 bases. V was clipped by 2 bases and J by 1 base; unmatched bases: 8. Germline V gene sequence: CDR1 SGHVS, CDR2 FQNEAQ. The CDR3 is 17 amino acids.